This TCR beta chain originates from a study of blood T cell repertoires in COVID-19. Study in general: Sites in the United States, Italy and Spain provided acute and convalescent COVID-19 samples. T cells, B-cell-depleted T cells, or PBMCs supplied cDNA or gDNA.

This CDR3 region has 13 residues. Germline values: CDR1 MNHEY, CDR2 SMNVEV (reference sequence). Deletions cut 3 bases from V and 3 bases from J, with 5 bases between. Recruitment covered roughly 22 US areas and drew participants whose ages spanned about 18 to 100 years. Symptom resolution, clearance, or two negative PCRs marked donors in Cohort 3 as recovered. Assay: immunoSEQ multiplex PCR; the TCRdb copy retains only in-frame clones and omits some. Of about 160,000 clones in the sample, around 89% were seen once. This receptor was identified in a woman in her 50s who had recovered from COVID-19. The V call is TRBV27, the J call TRBJ1-4; D is unresolved. The specimen was PBMCs or T cells enriched from blood (not recorded which). The CDR3 DNA follows: TGTGCCAGCAGTTTCCAGGCTAATGAAAAACTGTTTTTT. This codes for CASSFQANEKLFF.